The 28 T cell receptor beta chains below were found in one sample sequenced in a study of PD-1 blockade in mismatch repair-deficient tumors (dated by TCRdb to the late 2010s). Library creation used the immunoSEQ multiplex PCR assay. What TCRdb holds here is the immuneACCESS table cut down to in-frame rearrangements. Part of the clones is not present; checked against another copy, under half of the missing clones reflect an unresolved V gene, and the others are unexplained. This sample is represented by some 97,000 clones; approximately 80% of them were singletons. Roughly 6.3% of the sample comes from the top ten. The sequenced sample was peripheral blood, obtained approximately 35 weeks after starting pembrolizumab. These receptors were collected from an adult with mismatch repair-deficient cancer.

This clone came up a few times. The V gene is TRBV6-1, the J gene TRBJ2-7; TRBD2 matches 10 bases. J was trimmed by 8 bases and V by 6 bases; bases with no gene match: 13. The CDR3 runs to 15 residues. Germline V gene lookup returns CDR1 MNHNS and CDR2 SASEGT. Here the CDR3 DNA reads TGTGCCAGCAGGACACGGCTAGCGGGGGATTGGAAGCAGTACTTC. Protein product: CASRTRLAGDWKQYF.

The chain carries TRBV10-3 and TRBJ1-1; D may be TRBD1 (5 bases). This CDR3 is 15 amino acids long. V lost 8 bases, J lost 1 base, and 17 bases lay in between. Germline V gene sequence: CDR1 ENHRY, CDR2 SYGVKD. The CDR3 DNA reads TGTGCCATCCTGAAAACCTTAGACAGGAACACTGAAGCTTTCTTT. Its translation: CAILKTLDRNTEAFF.

CDR3 sequence: CSVRDRVLDTQYF. CDR3 sequence (DNA): TGCAGCGTTCGGGACAGGGTGTTGGATACGCAGTATTTT. The chain combines TRBV29-1 with TRBJ2-3; 9 bases are shared with TRBD1. This CDR3 is built from 13 residues. Germline CDR1 SQVTM, CDR2 ANQGSEA. V gave up 5 bases and J gave up 6 bases; unmatched junction bases: 6.

The chain is built from TRBV10-3 and TRBJ1-4; D perhaps matches TRBD1 (6 bases). The CDR3 runs 16 residues. The V gene's germline CDR1 is ENHRY and CDR2 SYGVKD. V was trimmed by 3 bases and J by 5 bases, leaving 16 bases between them. This CDR3 reads CAISDSKGGANEKLFF. The CDR3 nucleotides read TGTGCCATCAGTGATTCAAAAGGGGGGGCCAATGAAAAACTGTTTTTT.

J is TRBJ2-3 and V is TRBV27; D possibly corresponds to TRBD2 (5 bases). CDR3 length: 19 amino acids. V was trimmed by 2 bases and J by 0 bases, leaving 21 bases between them. In germline, CDR1 is MNHEY, CDR2 SMNVEV (reference sequence). This chain's CDR3 is CASSLRGLYGATSTDTQYF. In nucleotides, the CDR3 is TGTGCCAGCAGTTTACGGGGTTTGTATGGCGCCACGAGCACAGATACGCAGTATTTT.

The CDR3 DNA follows: TGTGCCAGCAGTTTGAACGGGGTATGGAACACCGGGGAGCTGTTTTTT. Translated, it gives CASSLNGVWNTGELFF. This rearrangement joins TRBV27 to TRBJ2-2, with a tentative D call TRBD2 (5 bases). The germline CDR1 and CDR2 sequences are MNHEY and SMNVEV (reference sequence). V was clipped by 3 bases and J by 1 base, with 12 bases between them. The CDR3 is 16 amino acids.

In regard to this clone: Other DNA sequences of this sample code for an identical CDR3. J is TRBJ2-3 and V is TRBV18; 11 bases are shared with TRBD2. The ends lost 0 bases at V and 5 bases at J; junction bases unmatched: 4. CDR1 and CDR2 (germline): KGHSH, LQKENI. The CDR3 consists of 16 residues. Here the CDR3 DNA reads TGTGCCAGCTCACCACCGGTACTAGCGGGAGTAGATACGCAGTATTTT. It codes for CASSPPVLAGVDTQYF.

The V gene is TRBV6-6, the J gene TRBJ2-3, with D maybe TRBD2 (6 bases). Germline assignment: CDR1 MNHNY and CDR2 SVGAGI (reference sequence). The length of the CDR3 is 14 residues. Trimming removed 3 bases from V and 3 bases from J, with 10 bases in between. The CDR3 loop is CASSYSLATDTQYF. CDR3 nucleotide sequence: TGTGCCAGCAGTTATTCTCTAGCGACAGATACGCAGTATTTT.

The chain has TRBV30 and TRBJ1-1; no firm D call. V gave up 0 bases and J gave up 1 base, with 9 bases separating them. This CDR3 has 14 amino acids. Per the germline V gene, CDR1 is GTSNPN and CDR2 is SVGIG (reference sequence). Written as DNA, the CDR3 is TGTGCCTGGAGTGTAATAGCCGCGAACACTGAAGCTTTCTTT. Translation gives CAWSVIAANTEAFF.

This chain connects TRBV19 to TRBJ1-1, with D perhaps matching TRBD1 (6 bases). Looked up from germline, CDR1 is LNHDA and CDR2 is SQIVND (reference sequence). V was clipped by 6 bases and J by 3 bases, with 8 bases between them. The CDR3 loop spans 12 amino acids. CDR3 loop: CASRDRYTEAFF. The CDR3 DNA follows: TGTGCCAGTAGGGACAGATACACTGAAGCTTTCTTT.

The rearrangement joins TRBV19 to TRBJ1-1; D is uncertain. Germline CDR1 is LNHDA and CDR2 is SQIVND (reference sequence). V shed 5 bases and J shed 3 bases, with 10 bases lying between them. This CDR3 has 13 residues. The CDR3 region has the DNA TGTGCCAGTAGTCGAGTCGGGGACACTGAAGCTTTCTTT. As protein: CASSRVGDTEAFF.

The J gene is TRBJ1-2, the V gene TRBV6-6, with D perhaps TRBD1 (5 bases). V was trimmed by 2 bases and J by 8 bases, leaving 6 bases between them. Germline-derived CDR1 and CDR2 are MNHNY and SVGAGI (reference sequence). The CDR3 consists of 11 residues. CDR3 residues: CASSYKGGYTF. DNA of the CDR3: TGTGCCAGCAGTTACAAGGGGGGCTACACCTTC.

This rearrangement joins TRBV9 to TRBJ2-7; D assignment may be TRBD1 or TRBD2 (5 bases each). CDR1 is SGDLS and CDR2 is YYNGEE in the germline V gene. Deletions cut 0 bases from V and 6 bases from J, with 10 bases between. This CDR3 has 13 residues. The CDR3 sequence: CASSVVWGTEQYF. The CDR3 DNA sequence: TGTGCCAGCAGCGTAGTTTGGGGGACCGAGCAGTACTTC.

The chain uses TRBV9 and TRBJ1-4; TRBD1 matches at 9 bases. J gave up 8 bases and V 4 bases, and 12 bases lay outside the gene matches. Germline lookup yields CDR1 SGDLS and CDR2 YYNGEE. The CDR3 length is 16 residues. The chain's CDR3 is CASSPGSGQGNEKLFF. CDR3 coding DNA: TGTGCCAGCAGCCCAGGATCGGGACAGGGAAACGAAAAACTGTTTTTT.

The chain employs TRBV5-1 and TRBJ2-7, with D possibly called TRBD1 or TRBD2 (5 bases each). Per germline, CDR1 SGHRS and CDR2 YFSETQ. The CDR3 is 14 residues long. Trimming removed 4 bases at V and 2 bases at J, with 13 bases between. The CDR3 loop reads CASSTGTRPYEQYF. In nucleotides, the CDR3 is TGCGCCAGCAGCACCGGGACCCGGCCCTACGAGCAGTACTTC.

The chain carries TRBV30 and TRBJ1-1; 7 nucleotides line up with TRBD1. V lost 4 bases, J lost 8 bases, and 10 bases stayed unmatched. This CDR3 region has 13 residues. In germline, CDR1 is GTSNPN, CDR2 SVGIG (reference sequence). The CDR3 coding sequence is TGTGCCTGGAAGTCAGGGGGTGATGGCGAAGCTTTCTTT. Its protein is CAWKSGGDGEAFF.

V usage is TRBV28 and J usage is TRBJ1-2, with a possible D match to TRBD1 (5 bases). Germline CDR1 reads MDHEN; CDR2 reads SYDVKM. This CDR3 has 15 amino acids. V shed 7 bases and J shed 1 base, with 16 bases lying between them. CDR3 sequence reads: CASKEYGGSNYGYTF. CDR3 coding DNA: TGTGCCAGCAAGGAGTATGGGGGTAGTAACTATGGCTACACCTTC.

V and J are TRBV15 and TRBJ2-1, with 9 bases aligning to TRBD2. From germline, CDR1 is LNHNV and CDR2 YYDKDF (reference sequence). The ends lost 9 bases at V and 5 bases at J; junction bases unmatched: 11. The CDR3 runs 15 residues. For the CDR3, the DNA is TGTGCCACGGGACCGGGCGGGAGGGCCGACAATGAGCAGTTCTTC. It is translated as CATGPGGRADNEQFF. Complete variable domain (other parts from reference TRBV15 and TRBJ2-1): DAMVIQNPRYQVTQFGKPVTLSCSQTLNHNVMYWYQQKSSQAPKLLFHYYDKDFNNEADTPDNFQSRRPNTSFCFLDIRSPGLGDTAMYLCATGPGGRADNEQFFGPGTRLTVL.

The rearrangement joins TRBV18 to TRBJ2-5; possible D gene TRBD2, 6 bases. CDR1 is KGHSH and CDR2 is LQKENI in the germline V gene. This CDR3 is 15 amino acids long. Trimming pared 2 bases from V and 7 bases from J, leaving 17 bases between. CDR3: CASSPREARISTQYF. CDR3 bases: TGTGCCAGCTCACCAAGGGAGGCCCGCATTTCGACCCAGTACTTC.

CDR3 amino acids: CASSDNWGGNQPQHF. The CDR3 DNA reads TGTGCCAGCAGCGACAACTGGGGCGGTAACCAGCCCCAGCATTTT. The chain recombines TRBV5-6 with TRBJ1-5; a possible D gene is TRBD1 (5 bases). CDR1 is SGHDT, CDR2 YYEEEE, per germline. The CDR3 length is 15 residues. Trimming stripped 4 bases from V and 7 bases from J, with 18 bases between.

The chain is built from TRBV2 and TRBJ1-1; possible D gene TRBD1, 6 bases. The CDR3 sequence is 15 residues long. The germline V gene encodes CDR1 SNHLY and CDR2 FYNNEI. Trimming left V 4 bases short and J 4 bases short, with 16 bases between. The CDR3, as DNA: TGTGCCAGCAGTGTATCTGGGGGCGGTGGCACTGAAGCTTTCTTT. As protein: CASSVSGGGGTEAFF. Full variable domain (outside the CDR3, taken from reference TRBV2 and TRBJ1-1): EPEVTQTPSHQVTQMGQEVILRCVPISNHLYFYWYRQILGQKVEFLVSFYNNEISEKSEIFDDQFSVERPDGSNFTLKIRSTKLEDSAMYFCASSVSGGGGTEAFFGQGTRLTVV.

The chain has TRBV30 and TRBJ2-7; TRBD2 might be the D (7 bases). Germline loops: CDR1 GTSNPN, CDR2 SVGIG (reference sequence). V lost 8 bases to trimming and J lost 2 bases, with 10 bases between them. The CDR3 covers 11 residues. The CDR3 bases are TGTGCCAAGGGGGGGACCTACGAGCAGTACTTC. Its protein product is CAKGGTYEQYF.

The genes are TRBV7-9 and TRBJ2-7; 10 bases match TRBD1. Trimming removed 6 bases from V and 5 bases from J; junction bases left unmatched: 10. Germline V gene data show CDR1 as SEHNR and CDR2 as FQNEAQ (reference sequence). This CDR3 is built from 15 residues. For the CDR3, the DNA is TGTGCCAGCAGACCGGCGGGACAGGGGACCCACGAGCAGTACTTC. Protein product: CASRPAGQGTHEQYF.

This clone has only a few counts. This chain connects TRBV4-1 to TRBJ1-2; D is uncertain. The ends were cut back, 2 bases at V and 1 base at J, with 11 bases in the middle. Germline V CDR1 and CDR2: MGHRA, YSYEKL. The CDR3 sequence is 15 residues long. The CDR3 region has the DNA TGCGCCAGCAGCCAATTGGCAAGGTTTAACTATGGCTACACCTTC. This sequence encodes CASSQLARFNYGYTF.

This clone has only a few counts. This sequence joins TRBV19 and TRBJ2-2, with unresolved D. Trimming left V 8 bases short and J 0 bases short, with 7 bases between. CDR1 is LNHDA and CDR2 is SQIVND in the germline V gene (reference sequence). The CDR3 length is 13 residues. The CDR3 DNA reads as TGTGCCAGTGGAACCACGAACACCGGGGAGCTGTTTTTT. It is translated as CASGTTNTGELFF. The full variable domain, in which reference TRBV19 and TRBJ2-2 provide the parts outside the CDR3, is DGGITQSPKYLFRKEGQNVTLSCEQNLNHDAMYWYRQDPGQGLRLIYYSQIVNDFQKGDIAEGYSVSREKKESFPLTVTSAQKNPTAFYLCASGTTNTGELFFGEGSRLTVL.

This clone was observed a single time. The rearrangement links TRBV5-1 to TRBJ2-7, with D perhaps TRBD1 (7 bases). The V gene lost 4 bases and the J gene lost 4 bases, with 24 bases spanning the gap. The germline gives CDR1 SGHRS, CDR2 YFSETQ. The CDR3 totals 17 residues. The CDR3 sequence: CASSLRQGGGRDYEQYF. In DNA, the CDR3 is TGCGCCAGCAGCCTCCGACAGGGAGGAGGCAGGGATTACGAGCAGTACTTC.

The rearrangement links TRBV11-2 to TRBJ2-3; D gene uncertain. V lost 0 bases to trimming and J lost 4 bases, with 14 bases between them. This CDR3 has 16 amino acids. In germline, CDR1 is SGHAT, CDR2 FQNNGV. In DNA, the CDR3 is TGTGCCAGCAGCTTAGATCCCCCGCGGCTAGCAGATACGCAGTATTTT. Amino acids: CASSLDPPRLADTQYF.

V is TRBV4-3 and J is TRBJ1-1; D is undetermined. Looked up from germline, CDR1 is LGHNA and CDR2 is YSLEER. This CDR3 is built from 14 residues. V shed 0 bases and J shed 1 base, with 6 bases lying between them. The CDR3 DNA follows: TGCGCCAGCAGCCAAGATACAGCGAACACTGAAGCTTTCTTT. This translates into CASSQDTANTEAFF.